The rows below give T cell receptor beta chains drawn from one sample of a study of graft-versus-host responses after intestinal transplantation. TCRdb's copy holds only in-frame clones and misses some; the assay was immunoSEQ multiplex PCR. Here the sample spans 70,000 to 95,000 clones, 85% to 95% being singletons. Their antigens remain unidentified. The input for sequencing was unstimulated CD8+ T cells sorted from spleen or lymph node cells, taken before transplant. These receptors were obtained from a human donor who was the organ donor for an intestinal transplant. Each CDR3 is given with its conserved first and last residue. Each record gives: J gene, clone size, V gene, D gene, CDR3 protein, CDR3 DNA. D genes are given only for firm matches. Not all rows give a size; the values are once, few, many and, for expanded clones, a class.

>TRBJ1-2|few|TRBV6-5|NA
CASSTLGLRNGYTF
TGTGCCAGCAGTACCCTGGGACTGAGAAATGGCTACACCTTC
>TRBJ1-1|NA|TRBV19|NA
CASSIDAGFEAFF
TGTGCCAGTAGTATAGATGCGGGGTTTGAAGCTTTCTTT
>TRBJ1-1|NA|TRBV7-9|NA
CASLQGLVTEAFF
TGTGCCAGCCTACAGGGTTTGGTCACTGAAGCTTTCTTT
>TRBJ2-4|NA|TRBV2|TRBD2
CASSASGGQIQYF
TGTGCCAGCAGTGCTAGCGGGGGTCAGATTCAGTACTTC
>TRBJ2-1|NA|TRBV5-1|TRBD2
CASSPGTSSNNEQFF
TGCGCCAGCAGCCCCGGGACTAGCAGTAACAATGAGCAGTTCTTC
>TRBJ2-7|NA|TRBV11-3|TRBD1
CASRHATGASYEQYF
TGTGCCAGCAGACACGCGACAGGGGCCTCCTACGAGCAGTACTTC
>TRBJ2-2|once|TRBV4-2|NA
CASSQEDYPTGELFF
TGTGCCAGCAGCCAAGAGGACTACCCGACCGGGGAGCTGTTTTTT
>TRBJ2-5|NA|TRBV21-1|NA
CASRRDSQYF
TGTGCCAGCAGACGCGATTCCCAGTACTTC
>TRBJ2-2|NA|TRBV27|TRBD2
CASSQTSGGPPAAGELFF
TGTGCCAGCAGCCAGACTAGCGGGGGGCCGCCCGCCGCCGGGGAGCTGTTTTTT
>TRBJ2-7|NA|TRBV11-2|TRBD2
CASSLGLGRGEQYF
TGTGCCAGCAGCTTAGGTCTAGGGAGGGGCGAGCAGTACTTC
>TRBJ2-7|NA|TRBV7-9|TRBD1
CASSLARGQSSYEQYF
TGTGCCAGCAGCTTAGCCAGGGGACAGTCCTCCTACGAGCAGTACTTC
>TRBJ2-1|NA|TRBV11-1|NA
CASSFGEGDEQFF
TGTGCCAGCAGCTTCGGCGAGGGGGATGAGCAGTTCTTC
>TRBJ1-5|NA|TRBV27|NA
CASSLQGSGQPQHF
TGTGCCAGCAGTTTACAGGGTTCCGGGCAGCCCCAGCATTTT
>TRBJ2-5|NA|TRBV7-9|TRBD1
CASSFFGDREETQYF
TGTGCCAGCAGCTTTTTCGGGGACAGGGAAGAGACCCAGTACTTC
>TRBJ2-2|once|TRBV4-1|NA
CASSLQGGALFF
TGCGCCAGCAGCCTTCAGGGCGGAGCTCTGTTTTTT
>TRBJ2-7|NA|TRBV5-5|NA
CASSWGVAEQYF
TGTGCCAGCAGCTGGGGGGTAGCCGAGCAGTACTTC
>TRBJ2-1|NA|TRBV6-5|NA
CASSEAAYNEQFF
TGTGCCAGCAGTGAAGCGGCCTACAATGAGCAGTTCTTC
>TRBJ2-7|NA|TRBV7-2|TRBD1
CASSLTSGTGGEQYF
TGTGCCAGCAGCTTAACCTCCGGGACAGGGGGCGAGCAGTACTTC
>TRBJ2-5|NA|TRBV23-1|NA
CASSPPDRPKETQYF
TGCGCCAGCAGCCCCCCCGACAGGCCGAAAGAGACCCAGTACTTC
>TRBJ1-5|NA|TRBV19|NA
CASSPSDGVYQPQHF
TGTGCCAGTAGTCCTAGCGACGGGGTGTATCAGCCCCAGCATTTT
>TRBJ2-1|NA|TRBV27|NA
CASRVGGTRGEQFF
TGTGCCAGCAGGGTGGGAGGAACCCGCGGTGAGCAGTTCTTC
>TRBJ2-7|NA|TRBV28|TRBD1
CASSFSGGTEQYF
TGTGCCAGCAGTTTTTCAGGGGGAACCGAGCAGTACTTC
>TRBJ2-1|NA|TRBV5-1|NA
CASRILGVEQFF
TGCGCCAGCAGGATATTAGGGGTTGAGCAGTTCTTC
>TRBJ1-4|NA|TRBV13|TRBD1
CASSPNRGANEKLFF
TGTGCCAGCAGCCCTAACAGGGGAGCTAATGAAAAACTGTTTTTT
>TRBJ2-7|NA|TRBV27|NA
CASSLGPGFIGEQYF
TGTGCCAGCAGTCTAGGGCCAGGGTTCATCGGGGAGCAGTACTTC
>TRBJ1-6|once|TRBV10-3|TRBD1
CAISPHRQGVNSPLHF
TGTGCCATCAGCCCACATAGACAGGGGGTTAATTCACCCCTCCACTTT
>TRBJ2-7|once|TRBV19|TRBD2
CASSIAGGKAYEQYF
TGTGCCAGTAGTATAGCGGGGGGTAAGGCCTACGAGCAGTACTTC
>TRBJ1-2|once|TRBV12-5|NA
CASGPGTRGAGEGYTF
TGTGCTAGTGGTCCTGGTACACGGGGGGCTGGGGAAGGCTACACCTTC
>TRBJ2-3|NA|TRBV6-5|NA
CASSPGQGTDTQYF
TGTGCCAGCAGCCCTGGGCAGGGGACAGATACGCAGTATTTT
>TRBJ1-4|NA|TRBV7-3|TRBD1
CASSLIRGDRHEKLFF
TGTGCCAGCAGCCTTATTCGTGGGGACAGGCATGAAAAACTGTTTTTT
>TRBJ2-7|NA|TRBV9|NA
CASSATDSLSEQYF
TGTGCCAGCAGCGCCACCGACAGTTTGAGCGAGCAGTACTTC
>TRBJ2-3|NA|TRBV4-3|NA
CASSLREEDTQYF
TGCGCCAGCAGCCTCAGGGAGGAAGATACGCAGTATTTT
>TRBJ2-7|once|TRBV14|TRBD1
CASSLRGLEQYF
TGTGCCAGCAGCTTGAGGGGGCTCGAGCAGTACTTC
>TRBJ2-2|NA|TRBV5-1|NA
CASSFGGPLETGELFF
TGCGCCAGCAGCTTTGGAGGGCCCTTAGAGACCGGGGAGCTGTTTTTT
>TRBJ1-2|NA|TRBV2|NA
CASSGTKHGGYTF
TGTGCCAGCAGTGGAACAAAACACGGGGGCTACACCTTC
>TRBJ2-7|once|TRBV28|NA
CASSLVGVYYEQYF
TGTGCCAGCAGTTTAGTAGGGGTTTATTACGAGCAGTACTTC
>TRBJ2-7|NA|TRBV4-3|NA
CASSQDGPQGAYEQYF
TGCGCCAGCAGCCAAGATGGGCCCCAAGGGGCCTACGAGCAGTACTTC
>TRBJ1-4|once|TRBV7-6|NA
CASSLFGRGNEKLFF
TGTGCCAGCAGCTTATTCGGGAGGGGTAATGAAAAACTGTTTTTT
>TRBJ2-3|NA|TRBV19|NA
CASSIWGTGDTQYF
TGTGCCAGTAGTATATGGGGCACCGGGGATACGCAGTATTTT
>TRBJ1-1|NA|TRBV19|TRBD1
CASAGQGGTEAFF
TGTGCCAGCGCCGGACAGGGGGGAACTGAAGCTTTCTTT
>TRBJ2-7|NA|TRBV11-1|NA
CASSFTGLNEQYF
TGTGCCAGCAGCTTCACAGGGTTGAACGAGCAGTACTTC
>TRBJ1-4|few|TRBV5-6|NA
CASSSNTGGQDEKLFF
TGTGCCAGCAGCTCCAATACCGGAGGGCAGGACGAAAAACTGTTTTTT
>TRBJ2-7|NA|TRBV27|TRBD1
CASSFQPSRDRAYEQYF
TGTGCCAGCAGTTTCCAACCTAGCCGGGACAGGGCCTACGAGCAGTACTTC
>TRBJ2-3|NA|TRBV28|NA
CASSFGGSTDTQYF
TGTGCCAGCAGTTTCGGCGGTAGCACAGATACGCAGTATTTT
>TRBJ2-1|NA|TRBV6-1|NA
CASSGSLGGEDNEQFF
TGTGCCAGCAGTGGGTCATTAGGCGGGGAAGACAATGAGCAGTTCTTC
>TRBJ1-4|NA|TRBV16|NA
CASSQEAVEKLFF
TGTGCCAGCAGCCAAGAGGCCGTCGAAAAACTGTTTTTT
>TRBJ2-5|NA|TRBV14|NA
CASSRNGQRGIWETQYF
TGTGCCAGCAGCCGGAATGGACAGCGGGGAATTTGGGAGACCCAGTACTTC
>TRBJ2-7|NA|TRBV2|NA
CASSVRPLSSYEQYF
TGTGCCAGCAGTGTCCGCCCCTTATCCTCCTACGAGCAGTACTTC